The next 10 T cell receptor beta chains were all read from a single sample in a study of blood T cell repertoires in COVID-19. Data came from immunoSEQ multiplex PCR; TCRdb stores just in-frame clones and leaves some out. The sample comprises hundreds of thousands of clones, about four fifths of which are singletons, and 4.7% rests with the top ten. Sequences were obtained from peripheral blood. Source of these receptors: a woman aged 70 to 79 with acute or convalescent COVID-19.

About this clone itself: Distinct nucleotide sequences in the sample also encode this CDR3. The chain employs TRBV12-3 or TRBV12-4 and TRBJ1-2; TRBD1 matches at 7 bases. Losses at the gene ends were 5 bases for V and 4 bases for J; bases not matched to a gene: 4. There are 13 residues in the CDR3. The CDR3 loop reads CASSLQGSYGYTF. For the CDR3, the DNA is TGTGCCAGCAGTCTACAGGGGTCCTATGGCTACACCTTC.

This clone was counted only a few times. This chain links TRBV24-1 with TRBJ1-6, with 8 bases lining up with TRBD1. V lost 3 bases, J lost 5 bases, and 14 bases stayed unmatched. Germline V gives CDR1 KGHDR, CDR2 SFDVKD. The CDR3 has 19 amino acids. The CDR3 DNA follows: TGTGCCACCAGTGATCCTTTACAGGGGGAGGGAATTAATAATTCACCCCTCCACTTT. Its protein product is CATSDPLQGEGINNSPLHF.

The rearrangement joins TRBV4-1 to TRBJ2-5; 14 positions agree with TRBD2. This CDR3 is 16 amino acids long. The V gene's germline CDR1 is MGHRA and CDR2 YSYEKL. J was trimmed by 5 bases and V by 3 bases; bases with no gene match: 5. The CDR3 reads CASSQTSGGAWETQYF. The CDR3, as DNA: TGCGCCAGCAGCCAGACTAGCGGGGGGGCTTGGGAGACCCAGTACTTC.

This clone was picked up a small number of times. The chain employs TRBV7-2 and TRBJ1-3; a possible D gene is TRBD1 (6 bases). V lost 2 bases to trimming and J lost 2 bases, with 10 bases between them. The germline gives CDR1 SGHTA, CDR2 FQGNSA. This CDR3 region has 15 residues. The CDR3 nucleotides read TGTGCCAGCAGCTTACAGGGGATAACTGGAAACACCATATATTTT. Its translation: CASSLQGITGNTIYF.

The CDR3 DNA sequence: TGTGCCAGCGGCTTACAGGGTTCTGAAAAACTGTTTTTT. As protein: CASGLQGSEKLFF. The rearrangement joins TRBV12-3 or TRBV12-4 to TRBJ1-4; D possibly corresponds to TRBD1 (6 bases). V lost 8 bases and J lost 7, with 14 bases in between. The CDR3 is 13 residues long.

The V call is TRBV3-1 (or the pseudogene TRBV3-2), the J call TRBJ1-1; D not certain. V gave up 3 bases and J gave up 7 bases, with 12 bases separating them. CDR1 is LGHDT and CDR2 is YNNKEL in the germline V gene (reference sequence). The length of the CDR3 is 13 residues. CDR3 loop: CASSQRSENEAFF. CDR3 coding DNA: TGTGCCAGCAGCCAGAGGTCAGAGAATGAAGCTTTCTTT.

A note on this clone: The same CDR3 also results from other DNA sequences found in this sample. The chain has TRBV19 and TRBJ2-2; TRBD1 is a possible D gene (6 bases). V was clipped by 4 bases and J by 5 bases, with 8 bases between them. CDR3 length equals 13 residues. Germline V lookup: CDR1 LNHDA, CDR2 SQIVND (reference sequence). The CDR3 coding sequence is TGTGCCAGTAGTACGCAGGGGACCGGGGAGCTGTTTTTT. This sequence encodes CASSTQGTGELFF.

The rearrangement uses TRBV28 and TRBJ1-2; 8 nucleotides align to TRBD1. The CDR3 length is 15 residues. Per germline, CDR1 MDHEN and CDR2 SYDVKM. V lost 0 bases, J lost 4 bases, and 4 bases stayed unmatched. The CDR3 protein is CASSLWQGTGYGYTF. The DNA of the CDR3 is TGTGCCAGCAGTTTATGGCAGGGGACAGGCTATGGCTACACCTTC.

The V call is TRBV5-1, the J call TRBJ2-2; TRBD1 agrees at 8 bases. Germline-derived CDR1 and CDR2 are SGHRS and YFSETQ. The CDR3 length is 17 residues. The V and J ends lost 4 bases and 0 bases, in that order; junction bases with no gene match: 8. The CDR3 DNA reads TGCGCCAGCAGCCGAACAATGACAGGGGCGAACACCGGGGAGCTGTTTTTT. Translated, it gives CASSRTMTGANTGELFF.

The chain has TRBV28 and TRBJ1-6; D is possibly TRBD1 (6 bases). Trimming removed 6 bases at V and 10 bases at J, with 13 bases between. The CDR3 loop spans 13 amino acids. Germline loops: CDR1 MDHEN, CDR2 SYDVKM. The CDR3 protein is CASRPGTPSPLHF. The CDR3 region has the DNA TGTGCCAGCAGACCCGGGACACCCTCACCCCTCCACTTT.